Below, 11 T cell receptor beta chains from the same sample are listed, as sequenced in a study of T cell responses to AZD1222 COVID-19 vaccine. Only in-frame clones appear in the TCRdb table, and some are missing; sequencing was by immunoSEQ multiplex PCR. The table has fewer than 250,000 clones, around 94% seen once. This sample comprised peripheral blood, obtained on day 0 of AZD1222 vaccination. These receptors were obtained from an adult in good health.

The rearrangement links TRBV6-5 to TRBJ1-2; 9 nucleotides line up with TRBD1. Germline V lookup: CDR1 MNHEY, CDR2 SVGAGI. Trimming cost V 0 bases and J 4 bases; bases outside gene matches: 3. The CDR3 extends over 15 amino acids. CDR3 protein: CASSYSGQGTYGYTF. The DNA for the CDR3 is TGTGCCAGCAGTTACTCCGGACAGGGGACCTATGGCTACACCTTC.

The V and J genes are TRBV25-1 and TRBJ2-1, with 7 nucleotides matching TRBD1. The ends lost 9 bases at V and 5 bases at J; junction bases unmatched: 13. This CDR3 comprises 15 residues. Germline loops: CDR1 MGHDK, CDR2 SYGVNS. The CDR3 region is CASSGQVHLHNEQFF. The CDR3, as DNA: TGTGCCAGTTCCGGACAGGTCCATCTACACAATGAGCAGTTCTTC.

V gene TRBV10-1 combines with J gene TRBJ1-2; D is unresolved. This CDR3 region has 15 residues. Germline assignment: CDR1 WNHNN and CDR2 SYGVQD (reference sequence). The V end lost 0 bases, the J end lost 7 bases, and 15 bases lay between the germline ends. The CDR3 DNA is TGCGCCAGCAGTGAGTCCGCTACTTCCCCCGTTGGCTACACCTTC. This sequence encodes CASSESATSPVGYTF.

The chain has TRBV29-1 and TRBJ1-1; TRBD1 is a possible D gene (5 bases). V shed 6 bases and J shed 4 bases, with 21 bases lying between them. The CDR3 sequence is 15 residues long. Germline-derived CDR1 and CDR2 are SQVTM and ANQGSEA. This CDR3 reads CSVLGSGRLGTEAFF. For the CDR3, the DNA is TGCAGCGTGCTGGGATCAGGGAGGTTAGGCACTGAAGCTTTCTTT. The full variable domain, its missing parts supplied by reference TRBV29-1 and TRBJ1-1, is SAVISQKPSRDICQRGTSLTIQCQVDSQVTMMFWYRQQPGQSLTLIATANQGSEATYESGFVIDKFPISRPNLTFSTLTVSNMSPEDSSIYLCSVLGSGRLGTEAFFGQGTRLTVV.

The chain has TRBV10-1 and TRBJ2-2; 9 bases are a match to TRBD2. In germline, CDR1 is WNHNN, CDR2 SYGVQD (reference sequence). J lost 7 bases, V lost 0 bases, and 6 bases had no gene match. CDR3 length: 16 residues. The CDR3 DNA sequence: TGCGCCAGCAGTGAGTCTCGCGGGGGGGCCCACGGGGAGCTGTTTTTT. Amino acids: CASSESRGGAHGELFF.

In its sample, this clone was seen a few times. The chain carries TRBV27 and TRBJ1-5; TRBD1 is a possible D gene (6 bases). The CDR3 contains 14 residues. Trimming cost V 6 bases and J 5 bases, with 14 bases left between them. The germline V gene encodes CDR1 MNHEY and CDR2 SMNVEV (reference sequence). CDR3 loop: CASSPGTRYQPQHF. Written as DNA, the CDR3 is TGTGCCAGCAGCCCCGGGACAAGGTATCAGCCCCAGCATTTT.

The CDR3 region is CATSGASGNTGELFF. In nucleotides, the CDR3 is TGTGCCACCAGCGGGGCTAGCGGAAACACCGGGGAGCTGTTTTTT. The J gene is TRBJ2-2, the V gene TRBV24-1; 7 bases line up with TRBD2. Per the germline V gene, CDR1 is KGHDR and CDR2 is SFDVKD. The CDR3 sequence is 15 residues long. Trimming cost V 7 bases and J 2 bases; bases outside gene matches: 6.

This chain joins TRBV28 and TRBJ2-1; D unclear. The CDR3 loop spans 12 amino acids. From germline, CDR1 is MDHEN and CDR2 SYDVKM. V was shortened by 6 bases and J by 6 bases, with 9 bases between the two germline ends. This CDR3 is CASSTRGNEQFF. CDR3 DNA: TGTGCCAGCAGCACCCGCGGCAATGAGCAGTTCTTC.

V gene TRBV5-8 combines with J gene TRBJ1-3; D gene uncertain. With 3 bases removed from V and 3 bases from J, the gap between germline ends came to 10 bases. This CDR3 comprises 14 residues. CDR1 and CDR2 (germline): SGHTS, YDEGEE. The CDR3 loop reads CASSSWESGNTIYF. In nucleotides, the CDR3 is TGTGCCAGCAGCTCCTGGGAGAGTGGAAACACCATATATTTT.

The chain combines TRBV20-1 with TRBJ2-5; TRBD2 agrees at 8 bases. V lost 3 bases, J lost 1 base, and 10 bases stayed unmatched. The CDR3 has 16 amino acids. Per the germline V gene, CDR1 is DFQATT and CDR2 is SNEGSKA (reference sequence). In nucleotides, the CDR3 is TGCAGTGCTAGTTACCGGGCGGGGGGCCTCCAAGAGACCCAGTACTTC. Its protein is CSASYRAGGLQETQYF.

The chain joins TRBV4-3 to TRBJ1-4; 7 nucleotides line up with TRBD1. V gave up 3 bases and J gave up 5 bases; unmatched junction bases: 12. The CDR3 runs 17 residues. Germline-derived CDR1 and CDR2 are LGHNA and YSLEER. The CDR3 nucleotides read TGCGCCAGCAGCCAGTACCTTCCGGGACAGAGGAATGAAAAACTGTTTTTT. Protein sequence: CASSQYLPGQRNEKLFF.